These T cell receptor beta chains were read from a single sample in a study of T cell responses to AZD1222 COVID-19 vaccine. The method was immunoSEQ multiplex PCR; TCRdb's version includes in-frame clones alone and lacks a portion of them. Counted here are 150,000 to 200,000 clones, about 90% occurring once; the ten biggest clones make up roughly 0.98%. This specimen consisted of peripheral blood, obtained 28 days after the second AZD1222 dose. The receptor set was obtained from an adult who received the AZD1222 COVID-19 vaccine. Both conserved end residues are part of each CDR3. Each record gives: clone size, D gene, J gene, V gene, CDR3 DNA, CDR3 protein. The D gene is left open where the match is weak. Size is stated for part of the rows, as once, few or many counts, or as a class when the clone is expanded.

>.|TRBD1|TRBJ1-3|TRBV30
TGTGCCTGGAGTGTATGGGACAGGGGAACTGGAAACACCATATATTTT
CAWSVWDRGTGNTIYF
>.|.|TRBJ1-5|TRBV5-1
TGCGCCAGCAGCTTCCAGTGGGGTCAGCCCCAGCATTTT
CASSFQWGQPQHF
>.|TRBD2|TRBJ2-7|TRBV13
TGTGCCAGCAGCAACCTCGCGGGGGTTCGCCGGCAGTACTTC
CASSNLAGVRRQYF
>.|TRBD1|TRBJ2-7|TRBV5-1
TGCGCCAGCAGCCCAATCCTTCGACAGGGGGTGGACTACGAGCAGTACTTC
CASSPILRQGVDYEQYF
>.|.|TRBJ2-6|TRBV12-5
TGTGCTAGTGGTTTGTTCCCTGGGGCCAACGTCCTGACTTTC
CASGLFPGANVLTF
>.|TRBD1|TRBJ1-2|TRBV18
TGTGCCAGCTCACCGGGACAGCAGGGCTACACCTTC
CASSPGQQGYTF
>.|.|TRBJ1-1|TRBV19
TGTGCCAGTTCCGACGGTAGGAAGAACACTGAAGCTTTCTTT
CASSDGRKNTEAFF
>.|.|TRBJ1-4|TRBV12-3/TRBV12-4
TGTGCCAGCAGTTTAGGGGAAAAACTGTTTTTT
CASSLGEKLFF
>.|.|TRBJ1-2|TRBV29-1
TGCAGCAGCCGGGACAAAAAGAACTATGGCTACACCTTC
CSSRDKKNYGYTF
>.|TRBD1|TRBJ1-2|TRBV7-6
TGTGCCAGCAGCTTCGACAGGGGCCGTGGCTACACCTTC
CASSFDRGRGYTF
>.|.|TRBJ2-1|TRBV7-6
TGTGCCATACAGGGTTTTAGGGACAATGAGCAGTTCTTC
CAIQGFRDNEQFF
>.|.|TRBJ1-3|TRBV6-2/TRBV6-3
TGTGCCAGCAGTTACCCAGGCTCTGGAAACACCATATATTTT
CASSYPGSGNTIYF
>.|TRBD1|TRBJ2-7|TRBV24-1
TGTGCCACCAGCGCAAATGACAGGGCCGAGCAGTACTTC
CATSANDRAEQYF
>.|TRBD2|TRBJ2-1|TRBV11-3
TGTGCCAGCAGCCTGGGACTAGCGGGGAGTGAGCAGTTCTTC
CASSLGLAGSEQFF
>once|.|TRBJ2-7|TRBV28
TGTGCCAGCAGATCTGTAGGGGGGGTATGGTCCTACGAGCAGTACTTC
CASRSVGGVWSYEQYF
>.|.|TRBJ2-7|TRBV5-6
TGTGCCAGCAGCCTCCGCTCGAGCCGATATCCCCTAAGCGAGCAGTACTTC
CASSLRSSRYPLSEQYF
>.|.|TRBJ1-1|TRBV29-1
TGCAGCGAGAAGACAGTGGGGCGCGCGTCTTTCTTT
CSEKTVGRASFF
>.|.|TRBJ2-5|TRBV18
TGTGCCAGCTCACCAGGGAGCCAAGAGACCCAGTACTTC
CASSPGSQETQYF
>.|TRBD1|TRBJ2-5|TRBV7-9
TGTGCCAGCAACATAGGACAGGACGGGGAGACCCAGTACTTC
CASNIGQDGETQYF
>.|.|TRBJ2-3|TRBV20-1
TGCAGTGCGCCTCTTGGAGGCGTGCAGTATTTT
CSAPLGGVQYF
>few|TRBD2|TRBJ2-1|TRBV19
TGTGCCAGTAGTATGGGACTAGCCCCGGGGGAGGAGCAGTTCTTC
CASSMGLAPGEEQFF
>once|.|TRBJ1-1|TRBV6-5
TGTGCCAGCGTGGGGCAGTCAGGGCCTGAAGCTTTCTTT
CASVGQSGPEAFF
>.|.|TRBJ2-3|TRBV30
TGTGCCTGGAGTACCCGGACAGTAGGGACAGATACGCAGTATTTT
CAWSTRTVGTDTQYF
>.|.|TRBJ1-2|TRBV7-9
TGTGCCAGCAGCTTAACTGGTTTTCTTGGGGGCTACACCTTC
CASSLTGFLGGYTF
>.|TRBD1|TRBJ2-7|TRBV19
TGTGCCAGTAATCGACAGGGGGCATATGAGCAGTACTTC
CASNRQGAYEQYF
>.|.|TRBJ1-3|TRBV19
TGTGCCAGTAGTGAGGACAGAAGCCTCTCTGGAAACACCATATATTTT
CASSEDRSLSGNTIYF
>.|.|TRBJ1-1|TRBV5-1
TGCGCCAGCAGCGGGGAGAAGAACACTGAAGCTTTCTTT
CASSGEKNTEAFF
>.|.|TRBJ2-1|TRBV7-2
TGTGCCAGCAGCCCCCAGTATGAGCAGTTCTTC
CASSPQYEQFF
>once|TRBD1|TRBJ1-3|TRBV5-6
TGTGCCAGCAGCTTGGGGGACAGGCTGCAGACCATATATTTT
CASSLGDRLQTIYF
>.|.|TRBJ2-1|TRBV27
TGTGCCAGCACCCGTGGGGCGAGCTCCTACAATGAGCAGTTCTTC
CASTRGASSYNEQFF
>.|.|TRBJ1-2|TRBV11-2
TGTGCCAGCAGCCCAACCCGGTGGGGGCCCTATGGCTACACCTTC
CASSPTRWGPYGYTF
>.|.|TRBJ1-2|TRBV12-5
TGTGCTAGTGGTTTGGGCCCAAACTATGGCTACACCTTC
CASGLGPNYGYTF
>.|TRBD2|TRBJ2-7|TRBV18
TGTGCCAGCTCACCAGCAGGGAGGGACGAGCAGTACTTC
CASSPAGRDEQYF
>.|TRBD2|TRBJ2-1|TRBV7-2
TGTGCCAGCAGCTTAAGGGCCCCTTGGAGCGGGGGAAACAATGAGCAGTTCTTC
CASSLRAPWSGGNNEQFF
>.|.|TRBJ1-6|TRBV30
TGTGCCTGGGGTACCCGAGGTTCACCCCTCCACTTT
CAWGTRGSPLHF
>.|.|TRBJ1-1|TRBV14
TGTGCCAGCAGCCAGGGGCGGAAGGAAGCTTTCTTT
CASSQGRKEAFF
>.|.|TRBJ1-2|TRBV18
TGTGCCAGCTCGCCGACAGCTAACTATGGCTACACCTTC
CASSPTANYGYTF
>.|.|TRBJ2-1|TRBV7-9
TGTGCCAGCAGCTTTGGCCAGGGGAGTAGATACAATGAGCAGTTCTTC
CASSFGQGSRYNEQFF
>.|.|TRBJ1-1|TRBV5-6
TGTGCCAGCAGCTTGGGAGCAGGAGCAATGAAGGCTTTCTTT
CASSLGAGAMKAFF
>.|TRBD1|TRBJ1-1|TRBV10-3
TGTGCCATTGACCCGGGACAGGGGGCCACTGAAGCTTTCTTT
CAIDPGQGATEAFF
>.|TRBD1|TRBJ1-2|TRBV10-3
TGTGCCACTTCTCCGGACAGGGGACGTGGCTACACCTTC
CATSPDRGRGYTF
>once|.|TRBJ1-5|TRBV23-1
TGCGCCAGCAGATCTGACCGGGGACGGCTACTTAAAAGCAATCAGCCCCAGCATTTT
CASRSDRGRLLKSNQPQHF
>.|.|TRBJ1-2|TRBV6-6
TGTGCCAGCAGACAGGGTGGTTATGGCTACACCTTC
CASRQGGYGYTF
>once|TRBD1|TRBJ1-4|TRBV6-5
TGTGCCAGCAGGACGACAGGGCGAAATGAAAAACTGTTTTTT
CASRTTGRNEKLFF
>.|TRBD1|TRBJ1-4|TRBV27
TGTGCCAGCAGTTCCCAGGGGGTAGCTAATGAAAAACTGTTTTTT
CASSSQGVANEKLFF
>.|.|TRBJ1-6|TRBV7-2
TGTGCCAGCAGTATGGGACTCCTGAATTCACCCCTCCACTTT
CASSMGLLNSPLHF
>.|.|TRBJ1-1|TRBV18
TGTGCCAGCTCACCACCTGGACCTGGGACTGAAGCTTTCTTT
CASSPPGPGTEAFF
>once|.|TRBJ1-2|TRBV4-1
TGCGCCAGCAGCCAAGATCCCAGAGAAGACGGCTACACCTTC
CASSQDPREDGYTF
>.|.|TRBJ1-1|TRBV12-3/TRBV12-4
TGTGCCAGCAGTTTTGTGAACACTGAAGCTTTCTTT
CASSFVNTEAFF
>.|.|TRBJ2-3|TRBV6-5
TGTGCCAGCAGTTCCCACTATACGCAGTATTTT
CASSSHYTQYF
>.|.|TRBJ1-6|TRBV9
TGTGCCAGCAGCCCCCGTGCAGGCCCGAATAATTCACCCCTCCACTTT
CASSPRAGPNNSPLHF
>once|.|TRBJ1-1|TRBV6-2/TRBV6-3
TGTGCCAGCAGCTCATCCAGCCCTGCGGCTGAAGCTTTCTTT
CASSSSSPAAEAFF
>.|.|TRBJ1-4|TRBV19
TGTGCCAGTAGTTCGCCGGCCGGTCTCGGGCGTAATGAAAAACTGTTTTTT
CASSSPAGLGRNEKLFF